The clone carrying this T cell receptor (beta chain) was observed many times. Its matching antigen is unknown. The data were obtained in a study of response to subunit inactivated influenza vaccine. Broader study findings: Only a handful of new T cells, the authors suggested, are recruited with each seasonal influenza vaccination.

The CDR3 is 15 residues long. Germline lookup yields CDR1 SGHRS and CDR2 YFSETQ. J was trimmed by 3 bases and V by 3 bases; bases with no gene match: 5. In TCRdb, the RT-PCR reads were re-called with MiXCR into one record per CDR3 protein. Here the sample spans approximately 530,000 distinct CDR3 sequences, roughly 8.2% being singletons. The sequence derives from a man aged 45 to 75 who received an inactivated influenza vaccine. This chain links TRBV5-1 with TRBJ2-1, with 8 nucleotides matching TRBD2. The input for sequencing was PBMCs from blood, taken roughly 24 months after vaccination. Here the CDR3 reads CASSSVAGGYNEQFF. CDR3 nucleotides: TGCGCCAGCAGCTCCGTTGCGGGGGGCTACAATGAGCAGTTCTTC.